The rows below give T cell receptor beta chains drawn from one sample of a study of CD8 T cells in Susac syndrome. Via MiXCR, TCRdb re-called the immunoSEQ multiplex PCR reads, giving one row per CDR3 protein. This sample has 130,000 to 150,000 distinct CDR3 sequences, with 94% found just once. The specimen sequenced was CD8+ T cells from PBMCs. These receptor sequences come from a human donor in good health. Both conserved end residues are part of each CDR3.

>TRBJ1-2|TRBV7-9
CASSSRDLDGYTF
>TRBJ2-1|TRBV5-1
CASSLDPFREGPNEQFF
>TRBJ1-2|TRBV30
CAWSVGVLGGYTF
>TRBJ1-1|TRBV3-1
CASSQVIGGPKGTEAFF
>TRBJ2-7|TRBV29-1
CSVVGPGSYEQYF
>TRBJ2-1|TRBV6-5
CASRLAGATEQFF
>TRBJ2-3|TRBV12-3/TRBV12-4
CASSFSGRDTQYF
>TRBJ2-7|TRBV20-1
CSASPRPDEQYF
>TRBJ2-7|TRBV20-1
CSARTAESYEQYF
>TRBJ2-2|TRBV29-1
CSVLAAGELFF
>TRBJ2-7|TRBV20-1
CSAIQGAGTSLYEQYF
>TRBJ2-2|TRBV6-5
CASSWGSGDTGELFF
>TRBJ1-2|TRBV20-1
CSARGLYGYTF
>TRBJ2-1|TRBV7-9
CASVLRAYNEQFF
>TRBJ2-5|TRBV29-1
CSVEDPGPQVETQYF
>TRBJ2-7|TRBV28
CASSGGVGSPAGEQYF